The subject of this entry is one TCR beta chain. These data come from a study of identifying expanded T cells in peripheral blood. The data were produced by immunoSEQ multiplex PCR, yet TCRdb's version contains in-frame clones alone and is incomplete. In the table there are approximately 100,000 clones, approximately 90% of which are singletons. CDR3 length: 15 amino acids. The V gene end was trimmed by 8 bases and the J gene end by 2 bases; junction bases not matched to a gene: 10. The clonotype was recovered from a person between 18 and 69 years old in good health. The J gene is TRBJ1-5, the V gene TRBV5-3, with 7 positions matching TRBD1. TRBV5-3 is reported as an ORF; its role is uncertain. The sample taken for sequencing was blood. CDR3 region: CASTRGVGGNQPQHF. CDR3 coding DNA: TGTGCCAGCACCAGGGGGGTTGGGGGCAATCAGCCCCAGCATTTT.